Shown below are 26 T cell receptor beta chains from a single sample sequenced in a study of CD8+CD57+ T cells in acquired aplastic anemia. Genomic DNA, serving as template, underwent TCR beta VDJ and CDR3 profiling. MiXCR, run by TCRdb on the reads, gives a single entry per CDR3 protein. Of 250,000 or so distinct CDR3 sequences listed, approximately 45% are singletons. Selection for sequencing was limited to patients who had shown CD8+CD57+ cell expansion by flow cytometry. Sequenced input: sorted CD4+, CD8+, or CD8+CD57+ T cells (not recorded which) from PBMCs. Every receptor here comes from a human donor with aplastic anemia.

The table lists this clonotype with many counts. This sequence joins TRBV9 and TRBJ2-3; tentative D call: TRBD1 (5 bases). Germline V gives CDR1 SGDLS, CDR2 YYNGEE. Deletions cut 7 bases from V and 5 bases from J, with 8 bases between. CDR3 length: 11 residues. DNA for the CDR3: TGTGCCAGCCAAAGGGGAGATACGCAGTATTTT. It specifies CASQRGDTQYF.

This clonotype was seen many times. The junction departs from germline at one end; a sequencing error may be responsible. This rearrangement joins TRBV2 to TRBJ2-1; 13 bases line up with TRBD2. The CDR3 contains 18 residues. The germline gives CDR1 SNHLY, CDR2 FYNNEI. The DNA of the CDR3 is TGTGCCAGCAGTGACCGGACTAGCGGGAGATTCGCGGACGATGAGCAGCTCTTC. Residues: CASSDRTSGRFADDEQLF.

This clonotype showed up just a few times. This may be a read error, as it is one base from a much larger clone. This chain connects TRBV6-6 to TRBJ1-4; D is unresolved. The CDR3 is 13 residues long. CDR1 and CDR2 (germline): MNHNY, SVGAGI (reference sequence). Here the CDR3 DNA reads TGTGCCAGCAGTCACTCGTCTAATGAAAAACTGTTTTTT. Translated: CASSHSSNEKLFF.

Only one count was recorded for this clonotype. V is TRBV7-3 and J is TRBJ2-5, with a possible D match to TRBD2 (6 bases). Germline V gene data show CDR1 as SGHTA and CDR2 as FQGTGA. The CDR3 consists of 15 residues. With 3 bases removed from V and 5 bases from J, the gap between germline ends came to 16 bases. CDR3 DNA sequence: TGTGCCAGCAGCTTCGATCGCCGAGGAGGGGAGACCCAGTACTTC. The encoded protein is CASSFDRRGGETQYF.

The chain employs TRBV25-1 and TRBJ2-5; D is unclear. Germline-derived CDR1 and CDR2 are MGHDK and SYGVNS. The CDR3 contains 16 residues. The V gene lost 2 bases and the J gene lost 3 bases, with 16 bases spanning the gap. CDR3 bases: TGTGCCAGCAGTGAAAGCAGCATGAGAGGAGAAGAGACCCAGTACTTC. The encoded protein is CASSESSMRGEETQYF. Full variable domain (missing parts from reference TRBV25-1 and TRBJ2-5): EADIYQTPRYLVIGTGKKITLECSQTMGHDKMYWYQQDPGMELHLIHYSYGVNSTEKGDLSSESTVSRIRTEHFPLTLESARPSHTSQYLCASSESSMRGEETQYFGPGTRLLVL.

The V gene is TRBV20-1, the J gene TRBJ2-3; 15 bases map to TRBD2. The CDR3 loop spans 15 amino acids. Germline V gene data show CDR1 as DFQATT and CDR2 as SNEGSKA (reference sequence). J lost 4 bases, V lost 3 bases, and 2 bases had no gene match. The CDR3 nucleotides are TGCAGTGCTAGGCGGACTAGCGGGGGGGCAGATACGCAGTATTTT. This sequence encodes CSARRTSGGADTQYF.

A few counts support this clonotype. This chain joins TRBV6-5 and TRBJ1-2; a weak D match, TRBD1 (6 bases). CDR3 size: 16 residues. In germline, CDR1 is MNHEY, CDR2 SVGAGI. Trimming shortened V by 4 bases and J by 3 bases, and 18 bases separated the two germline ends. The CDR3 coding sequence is TGTGCCAGCAGTTCTAACTCGCTGGGGGCGGACTATGGCTACACCTTC. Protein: CASSSNSLGADYGYTF.

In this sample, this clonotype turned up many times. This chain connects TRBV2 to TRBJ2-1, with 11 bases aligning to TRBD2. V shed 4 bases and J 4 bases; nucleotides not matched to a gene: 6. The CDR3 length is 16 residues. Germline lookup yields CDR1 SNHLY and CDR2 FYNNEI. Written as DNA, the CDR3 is TGTGCCAGCAGTGCGCTAGCGGGGGGCTCTTACAATGAGCAGTTCTTC. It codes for CASSALAGGSYNEQFF.

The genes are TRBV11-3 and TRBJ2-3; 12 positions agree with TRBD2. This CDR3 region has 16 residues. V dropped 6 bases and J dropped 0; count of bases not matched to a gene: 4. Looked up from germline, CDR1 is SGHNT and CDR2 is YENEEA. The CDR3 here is CASSRGTSGSTDTQYF. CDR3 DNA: TGTGCCAGCAGTCGCGGGACTAGCGGGAGCACAGATACGCAGTATTTT.

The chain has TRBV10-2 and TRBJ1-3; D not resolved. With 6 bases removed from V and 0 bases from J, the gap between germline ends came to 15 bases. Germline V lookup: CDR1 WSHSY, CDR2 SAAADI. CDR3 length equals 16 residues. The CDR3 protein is CASRRETTRSGNTIYF. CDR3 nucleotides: TGCGCCAGCAGGAGGGAGACTACGCGCTCTGGAAACACCATATATTTT.

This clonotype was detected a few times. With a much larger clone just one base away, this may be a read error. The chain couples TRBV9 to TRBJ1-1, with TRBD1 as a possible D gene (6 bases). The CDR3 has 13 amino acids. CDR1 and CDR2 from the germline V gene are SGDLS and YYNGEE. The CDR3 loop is CASSEEQGTEASF. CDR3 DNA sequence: TGTGCCAGCAGCGAGGAACAGGGCACTGAAGCTTCCTTT.

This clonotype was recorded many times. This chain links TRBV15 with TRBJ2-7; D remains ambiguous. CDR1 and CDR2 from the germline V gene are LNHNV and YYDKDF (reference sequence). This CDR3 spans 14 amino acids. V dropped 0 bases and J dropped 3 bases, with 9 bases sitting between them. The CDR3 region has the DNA TGTGCCACCAGCAGAGATCGGAGCTTCTACGAGCAGTACTTC. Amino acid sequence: CATSRDRSFYEQYF.

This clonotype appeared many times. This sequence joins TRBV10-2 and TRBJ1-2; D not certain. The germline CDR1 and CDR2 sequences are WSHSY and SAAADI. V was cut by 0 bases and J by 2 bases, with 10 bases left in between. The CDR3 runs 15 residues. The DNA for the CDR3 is TGCGCCAGCAGTGAGTCGAGAGGATACAACTATGGCTACACCTTC. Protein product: CASSESRGYNYGYTF.

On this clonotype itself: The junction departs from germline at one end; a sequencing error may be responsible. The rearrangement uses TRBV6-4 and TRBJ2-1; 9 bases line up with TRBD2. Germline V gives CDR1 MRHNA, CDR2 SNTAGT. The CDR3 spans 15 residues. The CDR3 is CASSEGSGGNNEQSF. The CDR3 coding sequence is TGTGCCAGCAGTGAAGGTAGCGGGGGTAATAATGAGCAGTCCTTC.

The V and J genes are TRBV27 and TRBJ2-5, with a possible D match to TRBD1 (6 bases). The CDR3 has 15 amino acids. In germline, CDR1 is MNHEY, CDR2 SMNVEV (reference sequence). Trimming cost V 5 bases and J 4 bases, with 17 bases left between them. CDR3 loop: CASSPVVGGRETQYF. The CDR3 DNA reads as TGTGCCAGCAGTCCCGTGGTAGGGGGAAGAGAGACCCAGTACTTC.

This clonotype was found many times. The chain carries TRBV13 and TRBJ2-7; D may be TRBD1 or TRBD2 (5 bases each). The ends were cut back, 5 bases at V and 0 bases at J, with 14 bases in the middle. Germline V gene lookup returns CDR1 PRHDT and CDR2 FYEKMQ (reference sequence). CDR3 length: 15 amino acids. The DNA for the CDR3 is TGTGCCAGCAGCCCCAGGGACGGAAGCTCCTACGAGCAGTACTTC. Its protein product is CASSPRDGSSYEQYF. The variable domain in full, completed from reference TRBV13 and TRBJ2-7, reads AAGVIQSPRHLIKEKRETATLKCYPIPRHDTVYWYQQGPGQDPQFLISFYEKMQSDKGSIPDRFSAQQFSDYHSELNMSSLELGDSALYFCASSPRDGSSYEQYFGPGTRLTVT.

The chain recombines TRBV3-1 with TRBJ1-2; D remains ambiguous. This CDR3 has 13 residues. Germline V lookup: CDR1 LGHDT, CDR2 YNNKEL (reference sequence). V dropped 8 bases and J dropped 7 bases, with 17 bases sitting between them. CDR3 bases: TGTGCCAGCCGTTCCACTCCGGGCGGTGGCTACACCTTC. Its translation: CASRSTPGGGYTF.

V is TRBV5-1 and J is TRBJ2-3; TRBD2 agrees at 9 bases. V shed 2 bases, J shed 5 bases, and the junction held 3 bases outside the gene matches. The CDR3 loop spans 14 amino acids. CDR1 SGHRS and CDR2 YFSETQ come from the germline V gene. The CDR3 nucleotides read TGCGCCAGCAGCTTCGGCGGGGGGGGAGATACGCAGTATTTT. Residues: CASSFGGGGDTQYF. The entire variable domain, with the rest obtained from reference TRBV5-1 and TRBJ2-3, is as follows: KAGVTQTPRYLIKTRGQQVTLSCSPISGHRSVSWYQQTPGQGLQFLFEYFSETQRNKGNFPGRFSGRQFSNSRSEMNVSTLELGDSALYLCASSFGGGGDTQYFGPGTRLTVL.

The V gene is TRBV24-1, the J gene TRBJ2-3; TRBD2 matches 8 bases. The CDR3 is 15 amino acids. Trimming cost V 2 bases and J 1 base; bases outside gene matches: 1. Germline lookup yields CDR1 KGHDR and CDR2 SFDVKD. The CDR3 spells CATSDSSGRTDTQYF. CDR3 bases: TGTGCCACCAGTGATTCTAGCGGGCGCACAGATACGCAGTATTTT.

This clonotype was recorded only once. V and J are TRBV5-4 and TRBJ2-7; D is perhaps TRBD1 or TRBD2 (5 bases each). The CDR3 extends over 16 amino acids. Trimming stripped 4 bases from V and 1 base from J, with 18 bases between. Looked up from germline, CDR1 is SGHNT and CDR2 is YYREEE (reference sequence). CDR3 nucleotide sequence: TGTGCCAGCAGCACGGTCGGGGCCATAGGTTCCTACGAGCAGTACTTC. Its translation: CASSTVGAIGSYEQYF.

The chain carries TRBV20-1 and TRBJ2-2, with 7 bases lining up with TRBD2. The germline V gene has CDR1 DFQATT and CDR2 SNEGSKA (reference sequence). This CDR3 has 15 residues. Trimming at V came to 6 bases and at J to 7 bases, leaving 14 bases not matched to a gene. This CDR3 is CSAALGLAASGELFF. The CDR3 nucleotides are TGCAGTGCCGCCCTGGGCCTAGCGGCAAGCGGGGAGCTGTTTTTT.

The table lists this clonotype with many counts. The CDR3 DNA sequence: TGTGCCAGCAGTTACGAGGGGGCGCTTCCAGACACTGAAGCTTTCTTT. As protein: CASSYEGALPDTEAFF. The chain carries TRBV6-5 and TRBJ1-1; 7 bases map to TRBD1. CDR1 and CDR2 (germline): MNHEY, SVGAGI. This CDR3 contains 16 residues. V dropped 2 bases and J dropped 3; count of bases not matched to a gene: 9.

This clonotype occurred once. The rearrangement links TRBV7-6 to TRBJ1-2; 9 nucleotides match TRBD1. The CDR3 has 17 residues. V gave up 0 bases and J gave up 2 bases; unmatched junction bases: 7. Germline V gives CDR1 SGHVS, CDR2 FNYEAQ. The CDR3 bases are TGTGCCAGCAGCTTAGCGGGACAGGGCCGAGAGAACTATGGCTACACCTTC. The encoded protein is CASSLAGQGRENYGYTF.

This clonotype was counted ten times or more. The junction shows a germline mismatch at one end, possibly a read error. Here the CDR3 DNA reads TGTGCCAGCAGCCCCCCCGACTTGTTT. Amino acid sequence: CASSPPDLF. The rearrangement links TRBV6-5 to TRBJ1-1; D is unclear. CDR1 and CDR2 (germline): MNHEY, SVGAGI. The CDR3 consists of 9 residues.

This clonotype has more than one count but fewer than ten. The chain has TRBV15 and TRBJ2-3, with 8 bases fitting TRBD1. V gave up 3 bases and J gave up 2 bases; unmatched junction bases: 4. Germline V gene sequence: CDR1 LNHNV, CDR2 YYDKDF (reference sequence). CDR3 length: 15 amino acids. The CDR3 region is CATSRGTGSTDTQYF. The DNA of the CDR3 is TGTGCCACCAGCAGGGGGACAGGCTCCACAGATACGCAGTATTTT.

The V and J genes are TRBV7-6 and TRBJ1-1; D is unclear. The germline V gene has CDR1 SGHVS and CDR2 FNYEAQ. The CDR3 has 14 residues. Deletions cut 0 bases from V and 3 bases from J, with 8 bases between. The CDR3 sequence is CASSLAGFDTEAFF. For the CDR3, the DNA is TGTGCCAGCAGCTTAGCGGGTTTTGACACTGAAGCTTTCTTT.